These 24 T cell receptor beta chains originate from one sample sequenced in a study of control samples from healthy donors and cancer patients. Generated by immunoSEQ multiplex PCR, the TCRdb table keeps only in-frame clones and is missing some. This sample has 95,000 to 130,000 clones; roughly nine tenths occur once, and the top ten carry about 1.1%. Input material: PBMCs. The receptor source for this set is a woman in her forties or fifties with colorectal cancer.

The CDR3 region is CASSSVVDNTSFF. The CDR3 DNA is TGTGCCAGCAGCTCGGTAGTAGATAATACATCTTTCTTT. The chain uses TRBV5-4 and TRBJ1-1; no clear D. In germline, CDR1 is SGHNT, CDR2 YYREEE (reference sequence). V was clipped by 3 bases and J by 12 bases, with 18 bases between them. This CDR3 is built from 13 residues.

The chain links TRBV6-1 to TRBJ1-3; TRBD1 is a possible D gene (5 bases). Germline loops: CDR1 MNHNS, CDR2 SASEGT. The CDR3 contains 16 residues. The V gene lost 2 bases and the J gene lost 4 bases, with 15 bases spanning the gap. DNA for the CDR3: TGTGCCAGCAGTGAAAATTGGGGGGGGTCCGGAAACACCATATATTTT. It codes for CASSENWGGSGNTIYF.

The chain combines TRBV25-1 with TRBJ1-2; D is perhaps TRBD1 (6 bases). Trimming pared 1 base from V and 3 bases from J, leaving 15 bases between. The CDR3 has 16 residues. Germline values: CDR1 MGHDK, CDR2 SYGVNS. The CDR3 reads CASSESARGAHYGYTF. CDR3 coding DNA: TGTGCCAGCAGTGAATCGGCACGGGGGGCTCACTATGGCTACACCTTC.

The V and J genes are TRBV27 and TRBJ2-5, with TRBD2 matching over 13 bases. Germline CDR1 MNHEY, CDR2 SMNVEV (reference sequence). J gave up 5 bases and V 5 bases, and 5 bases lay outside the gene matches. This CDR3 region has 15 residues. CDR3 bases: TGTGCCAGCAGTCAACTAGCGGGGGGGCAGGAGACCCAGTACTTC. It translates to CASSQLAGGQETQYF.

The V gene is TRBV7-6, the J gene TRBJ2-7; D unresolved. Germline V gene data show CDR1 as SGHVS and CDR2 as FNYEAQ. V gave up 2 bases and J gave up 6 bases, with 17 bases separating them. The CDR3 contains 15 residues. The CDR3 region is CASSLRAGSLTEQYF. For the CDR3, the DNA is TGTGCCAGCAGCTTAAGGGCAGGTTCCCTTACCGAGCAGTACTTC. The full variable domain, completed using reference TRBV7-6 and TRBJ2-7, is GAGVSQSPRYKVTKRGQDVALRCDPISGHVSLYWYRQALGQGPEFLTYFNYEAQQDKSGLPNDRFSAERPEGSISTLTIQRTEQRDSAMYRCASSLRAGSLTEQYFGPGTRLTVT.

This clone was recorded once. The rearrangement links TRBV11-2 to TRBJ2-1, with TRBD1 as a possible D gene (5 bases). Trimming removed 1 base from V and 0 bases from J, with 13 bases in between. CDR3 length: 17 amino acids. Germline V CDR1 and CDR2: SGHAT, FQNNGV. CDR3 region: CASSLVGTGSSYNEQFF. The CDR3 DNA sequence: TGTGCCAGCAGCTTAGTCGGCACAGGAAGCTCCTACAATGAGCAGTTCTTC.

This chain joins TRBV6-2 or TRBV6-3 and TRBJ1-1; tentative D call: TRBD1 (6 bases). Germline loops: CDR1 MNHEY, CDR2 SVGEGT. The CDR3 is made up of 12 amino acids. The V end lost 3 bases, the J end lost 11 bases, and 13 bases lay between the germline ends. The CDR3 sequence is CASSYSRGEAFF. The CDR3 nucleotides are TGTGCCAGCAGTTATTCAAGGGGGGAGGCTTTCTTT.

This rearrangement joins TRBV4-1 to TRBJ2-5, with a possible D match to TRBD2 (5 bases). The V end was cut by 0 bases, the J end by 2 bases, with 7 bases between. Per germline, CDR1 MGHRA and CDR2 YSYEKL. The CDR3 consists of 14 residues. The CDR3 loop is CASSQDTRQETQYF. CDR3 sequence (DNA): TGCGCCAGCAGCCAAGACACTAGACAAGAGACCCAGTACTTC.

The chain couples TRBV10-3 to TRBJ2-5; tentative D call: TRBD2 (7 bases). The CDR3 contains 14 residues. Trimming left V 10 bases short and J 1 base short, with 16 bases between. CDR1 and CDR2 (germline): ENHRY, SYGVKD. The CDR3 protein is CATGGRGGQETQYF. CDR3 DNA sequence: TGTGCCACCGGGGGGAGAGGGGGCCAAGAGACCCAGTACTTC.

The chain recombines TRBV7-8 with TRBJ2-1; 9 bases fit TRBD1. The CDR3 covers 17 residues. Per the germline V gene, CDR1 is SGHVS and CDR2 is FQNEAQ. V trimming: 4 bases; J trimming: 5 bases; junction bases outside the gene matches: 12. Written as DNA, the CDR3 is TGTGCCAGCAGCTCCACCTGGGACAGGGTAAGACACAATGAGCAGTTCTTC. Amino acid sequence: CASSSTWDRVRHNEQFF.

This chain uses TRBV2 with TRBJ2-7, with D maybe TRBD1 (6 bases). Germline V CDR1 and CDR2: SNHLY, FYNNEI. V was trimmed by 9 bases and J by 0 bases, leaving 15 bases between them. The CDR3 spans 14 residues. CDR3 residues: CASKMTGGSYEQYF. CDR3 sequence (DNA): TGTGCCAGTAAGATGACAGGCGGCTCCTACGAGCAGTACTTC.

The chain employs TRBV5-1 and TRBJ2-1, with 7 positions matching TRBD2. The germline CDR1 and CDR2 sequences are SGHRS and YFSETQ. The CDR3 is 16 residues long. V lost 1 base to trimming and J lost 5 bases; unmatched junction nucleotides: 9. CDR3 nucleotides: TGCGCCAGCAGCTTGAGAGTGTCTAGCGGAGACAATGAGCAGTTCTTC. It specifies CASSLRVSSGDNEQFF.

The V and J genes are TRBV5-1 and TRBJ2-2; possibly TRBD2 for D (6 bases). Between the trimmed V and J ends, which lost 0 bases and 7 bases, there was a span of 10 bases. This CDR3 has 14 amino acids. The V gene's germline CDR1 is SGHRS and CDR2 YFSETQ. The CDR3 DNA reads as TGCGCCAGCAGCTTGGCGGGAGTGGTCGGGGAGCTGTTTTTT. Its protein is CASSLAGVVGELFF.

The V call is TRBV9, the J call TRBJ2-5, with 10 bases matching TRBD1. Germline CDR1 is SGDLS and CDR2 is YYNGEE. Germline trimming cut 3 bases from V and 5 bases from J; bases unmatched to any gene: 4. The CDR3 contains 14 residues. CDR3 sequence: CASSGGTGVETQYF. The CDR3 nucleotides are TGTGCCAGCAGCGGAGGGACAGGGGTCGAGACCCAGTACTTC.

The rearrangement links TRBV29-1 to TRBJ2-3; D is ambiguous. CDR1 is SQVTM, CDR2 ANQGSEA, per germline. Trimming removed 5 bases at V and 4 bases at J, with 7 bases between. The CDR3 is 11 residues long. The CDR3 DNA is TGCAGCGTTAAAGTCGCAGATACGCAGTATTTT. Translation gives CSVKVADTQYF.

In this sample, this clone turned up once. The V call is TRBV29-1, the J call TRBJ1-1; no clear D. V shed 4 bases and J shed 1 base, with 10 bases lying between them. The CDR3 runs to 13 residues. CDR1 SQVTM and CDR2 ANQGSEA come from the germline V gene. The CDR3 region has the DNA TGCAGCGTTGGATTCAGCCAGAACACTGAAGCTTTCTTT. Translated, it gives CSVGFSQNTEAFF. The variable domain in full, completed from reference TRBV29-1 and TRBJ1-1, reads SAVISQKPSRDICQRGTSLTIQCQVDSQVTMMFWYRQQPGQSLTLIATANQGSEATYESGFVIDKFPISRPNLTFSTLTVSNMSPEDSSIYLCSVGFSQNTEAFFGQGTRLTVV.

V gene TRBV11-2 combines with J gene TRBJ2-5, with D possibly being TRBD2 (5 bases). Germline CDR1 SGHAT, CDR2 FQNNGV. V was trimmed by 1 base and J by 4 bases, leaving 13 bases between them. The CDR3 loop spans 15 amino acids. CDR3 in amino acids: CASSLGSGGLETQYF. DNA for the CDR3: TGTGCCAGCAGCTTAGGATCAGGAGGATTAGAGACCCAGTACTTC.

This CDR3 is CASSLTPGSDEQYF. CDR3 coding DNA: TGTGCCAGCAGCTTAACTCCAGGGAGCGACGAGCAGTACTTC. The chain uses TRBV7-3 and TRBJ2-7; either TRBD1 or TRBD2 may supply D (5 bases each). The CDR3 has 14 amino acids. Germline V gives CDR1 SGHTA, CDR2 FQGTGA. V gave up 0 bases and J gave up 5 bases, with 11 bases separating them.

This sequence joins TRBV15 and TRBJ2-5; D unclear. The germline gives CDR1 LNHNV, CDR2 YYDKDF (reference sequence). V was trimmed by 5 bases and J by 2 bases, leaving 12 bases between them. CDR3 size: 14 residues. CDR3 loop: CATSSSRWQETQYF. The DNA for the CDR3 is TGTGCCACCAGCTCCAGCCGCTGGCAAGAGACCCAGTACTTC.

The V gene is TRBV18, the J gene TRBJ2-1; D remains unclear. Germline V gene sequence: CDR1 KGHSH, CDR2 LQKENI. This CDR3 is 13 amino acids long. V lost 1 base and J lost 3, with 4 bases in between. CDR3 amino acids: CASSPRDYNEQFF. DNA of the CDR3: TGTGCCAGCTCACCACGGGACTACAATGAGCAGTTCTTC.

V and J are TRBV27 and TRBJ1-5, with 7 bases that match TRBD1. V gave up 5 bases and J gave up 6 bases; unmatched junction bases: 7. The CDR3 spans 14 residues. Germline V gene data show CDR1 as MNHEY and CDR2 as SMNVEV (reference sequence). The CDR3 sequence is CASSPRDSRQPQHF. DNA for the CDR3: TGTGCCAGCAGTCCCAGGGACAGTCGTCAGCCCCAGCATTTT.

V gene TRBV5-1 combines with J gene TRBJ1-2; D ambiguous. With 4 bases removed from V and 6 bases from J, the gap between germline ends came to 7 bases. Germline values: CDR1 SGHRS, CDR2 YFSETQ. This CDR3 spans 11 amino acids. CDR3: CASSPGNGYTF. CDR3 in DNA: TGCGCCAGCAGCCCCGGGAATGGCTACACCTTC.

Here the CDR3 DNA reads TGTGCCACCAGCAGCCGGGACAGGGTCGACGAGCAGTACTTC. It specifies CATSSRDRVDEQYF. V and J are TRBV15 and TRBJ2-7; TRBD1 matches 9 bases. Trimming cost V 3 bases and J 5 bases; bases outside gene matches: 5. The CDR3 length is 14 residues. Germline V lookup: CDR1 LNHNV, CDR2 YYDKDF (reference sequence).

The V gene is TRBV19, the J gene TRBJ1-1, with D possibly matching TRBD1 (5 bases). The CDR3 consists of 15 residues. Looked up from germline, CDR1 is LNHDA and CDR2 is SQIVND (reference sequence). V dropped 7 bases and J dropped 6 bases, with 21 bases sitting between them. CDR3 nucleotides: TGTGCCAGTATCCCGACCAGGGATCGTCAGGCTGAAGCTTTCTTT. Its translation: CASIPTRDRQAEAFF.